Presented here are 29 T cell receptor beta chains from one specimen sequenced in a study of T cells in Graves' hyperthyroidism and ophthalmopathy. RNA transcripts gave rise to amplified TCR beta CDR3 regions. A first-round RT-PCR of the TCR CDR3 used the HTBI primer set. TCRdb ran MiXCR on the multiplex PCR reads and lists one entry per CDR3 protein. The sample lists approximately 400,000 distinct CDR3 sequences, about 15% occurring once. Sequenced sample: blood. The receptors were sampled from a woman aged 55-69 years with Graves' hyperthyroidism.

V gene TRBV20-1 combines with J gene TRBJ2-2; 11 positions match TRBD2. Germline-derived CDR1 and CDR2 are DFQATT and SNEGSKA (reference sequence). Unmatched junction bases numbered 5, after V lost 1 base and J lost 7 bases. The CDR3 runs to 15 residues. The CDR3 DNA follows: TGCAGTGCTAGAGTAGCGGGAGGGAATGGCGGGGAGCTGTTTTTT. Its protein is CSARVAGGNGGELFF.

The CDR3 is CASSLGIAGNTGELFF. The CDR3 bases are TGTGCCAGCAGCTTAGGGATAGCGGGAAACACCGGGGAGCTGTTTTTT. The chain recombines TRBV7-9 with TRBJ2-2; TRBD2 matches 8 bases. Germline V gene sequence: CDR1 SEHNR, CDR2 FQNEAQ (reference sequence). The CDR3 covers 16 residues. After removal of 1 base from V and 2 bases from J, the junction contained 3 bases not matched to a gene.

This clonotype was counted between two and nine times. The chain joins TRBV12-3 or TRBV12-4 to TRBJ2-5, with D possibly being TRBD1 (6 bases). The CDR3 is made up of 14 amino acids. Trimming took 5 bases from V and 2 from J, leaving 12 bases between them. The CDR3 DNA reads TGTGCCAGCAGTAAAGACAGGATACAAGAGACCCAGTACTTC. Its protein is CASSKDRIQETQYF.

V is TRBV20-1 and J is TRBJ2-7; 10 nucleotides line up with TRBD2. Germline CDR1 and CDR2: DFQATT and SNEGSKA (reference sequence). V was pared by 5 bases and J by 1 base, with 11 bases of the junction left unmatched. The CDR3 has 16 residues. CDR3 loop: CSASPLAGDSSYEQYF. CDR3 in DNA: TGCAGTGCTTCCCCCCTAGCGGGAGACAGTTCCTACGAGCAGTACTTC.

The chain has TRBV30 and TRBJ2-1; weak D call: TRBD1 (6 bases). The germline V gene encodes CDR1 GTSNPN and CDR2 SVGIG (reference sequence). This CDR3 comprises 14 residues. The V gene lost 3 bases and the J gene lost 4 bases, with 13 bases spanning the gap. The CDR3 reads CAWSAQGLYNEQFF. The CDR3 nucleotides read TGTGCCTGGAGCGCTCAGGGGCTTTACAATGAGCAGTTCTTC.

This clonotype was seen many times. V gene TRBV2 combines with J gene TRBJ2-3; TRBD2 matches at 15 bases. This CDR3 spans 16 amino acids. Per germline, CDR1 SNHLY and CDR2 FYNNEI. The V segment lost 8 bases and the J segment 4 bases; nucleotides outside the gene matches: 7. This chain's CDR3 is CASGKGLAGGADTQYF. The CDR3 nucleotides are TGTGCCAGCGGTAAAGGACTAGCGGGAGGGGCAGATACGCAGTATTTT. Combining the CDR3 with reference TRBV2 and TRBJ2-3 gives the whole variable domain EPEVTQTPSHQVTQMGQEVILRCVPISNHLYFYWYRQILGQKVEFLVSFYNNEISEKSEIFDDQFSVERPDGSNFTLKIRSTKLEDSAMYFCASGKGLAGGADTQYFGPGTRLTVL.

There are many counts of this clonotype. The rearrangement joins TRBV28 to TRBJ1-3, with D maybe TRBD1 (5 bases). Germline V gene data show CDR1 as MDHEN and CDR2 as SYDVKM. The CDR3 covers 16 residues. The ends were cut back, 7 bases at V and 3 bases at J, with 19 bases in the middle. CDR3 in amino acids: CASNRPGLDSGNTIYF. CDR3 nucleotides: TGTGCCAGCAACCGCCCCGGATTAGACAGTGGAAACACCATATATTTT. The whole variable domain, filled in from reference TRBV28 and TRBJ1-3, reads DVKVTQSSRYLVKRTGEKVFLECVQDMDHENMFWYRQDPGLGLRLIYFSYDVKMKEKGDIPEGYSVSREKKERFSLILESASTNQTSMYLCASNRPGLDSGNTIYFGEGSWLTVV.

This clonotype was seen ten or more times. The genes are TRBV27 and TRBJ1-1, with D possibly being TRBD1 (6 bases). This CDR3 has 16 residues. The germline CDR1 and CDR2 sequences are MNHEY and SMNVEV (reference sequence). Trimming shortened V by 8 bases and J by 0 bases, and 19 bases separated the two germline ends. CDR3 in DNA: TGTGCCAGCCAAAGGGTTGGGGGCGGATTGAACACTGAAGCTTTCTTT. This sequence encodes CASQRVGGGLNTEAFF.

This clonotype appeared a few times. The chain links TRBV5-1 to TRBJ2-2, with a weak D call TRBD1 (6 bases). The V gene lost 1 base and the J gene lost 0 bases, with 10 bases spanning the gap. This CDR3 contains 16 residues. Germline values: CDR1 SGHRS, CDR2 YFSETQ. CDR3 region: CASSLQGWPNTGELFF. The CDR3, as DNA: TGCGCCAGCAGCTTGCAGGGGTGGCCGAACACCGGGGAGCTGTTTTTT.

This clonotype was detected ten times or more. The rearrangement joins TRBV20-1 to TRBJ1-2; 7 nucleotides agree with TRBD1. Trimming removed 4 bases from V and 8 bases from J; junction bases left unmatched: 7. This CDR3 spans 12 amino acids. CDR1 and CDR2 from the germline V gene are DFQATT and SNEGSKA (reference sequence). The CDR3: CSATRQGQGYTF. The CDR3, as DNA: TGCAGTGCTACTCGACAGGGCCAAGGCTACACCTTC.

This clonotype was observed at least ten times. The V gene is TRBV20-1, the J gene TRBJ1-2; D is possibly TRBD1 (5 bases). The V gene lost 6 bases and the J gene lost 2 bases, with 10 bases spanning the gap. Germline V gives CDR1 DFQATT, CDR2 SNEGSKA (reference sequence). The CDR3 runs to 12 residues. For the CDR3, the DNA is TGCAGTGCGGGGACGGACAACTATGGCTACACCTTC. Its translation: CSAGTDNYGYTF.

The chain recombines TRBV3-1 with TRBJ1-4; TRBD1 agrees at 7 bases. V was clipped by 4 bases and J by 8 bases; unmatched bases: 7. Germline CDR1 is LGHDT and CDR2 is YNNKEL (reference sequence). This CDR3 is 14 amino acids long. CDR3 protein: CASSPQGSLEKLFF. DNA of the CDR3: TGTGCCAGCAGCCCACAGGGGTCTCTGGAAAAACTGTTTTTT.

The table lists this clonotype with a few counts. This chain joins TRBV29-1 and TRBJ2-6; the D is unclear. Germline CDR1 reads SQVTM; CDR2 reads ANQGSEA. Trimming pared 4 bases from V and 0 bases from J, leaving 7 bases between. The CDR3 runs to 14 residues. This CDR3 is CSVGKSSGANVLTF. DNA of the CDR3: TGCAGCGTTGGGAAGAGCTCTGGGGCCAACGTCCTGACTTTC.

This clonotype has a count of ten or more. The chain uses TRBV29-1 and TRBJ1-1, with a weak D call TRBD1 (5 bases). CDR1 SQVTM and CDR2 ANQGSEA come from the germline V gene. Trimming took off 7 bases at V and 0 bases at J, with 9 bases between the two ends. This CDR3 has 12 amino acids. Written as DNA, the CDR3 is TGCAGCGGCGGGGGGATGAACACTGAAGCTTTCTTT. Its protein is CSGGGMNTEAFF.

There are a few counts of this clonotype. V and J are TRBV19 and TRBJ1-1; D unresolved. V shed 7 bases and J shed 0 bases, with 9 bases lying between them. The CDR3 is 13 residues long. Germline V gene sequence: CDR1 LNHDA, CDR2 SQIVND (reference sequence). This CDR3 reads CASIGSLNTEAFF. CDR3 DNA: TGTGCCAGTATTGGCAGCTTGAACACTGAAGCTTTCTTT.

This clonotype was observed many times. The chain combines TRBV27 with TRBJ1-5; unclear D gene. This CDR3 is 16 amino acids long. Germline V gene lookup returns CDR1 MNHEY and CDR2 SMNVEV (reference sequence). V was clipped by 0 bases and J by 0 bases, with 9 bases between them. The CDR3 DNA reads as TGTGCCAGCAGTTTATCAGGCAGACTTAGCAATCAGCCCCAGCATTTT. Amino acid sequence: CASSLSGRLSNQPQHF.

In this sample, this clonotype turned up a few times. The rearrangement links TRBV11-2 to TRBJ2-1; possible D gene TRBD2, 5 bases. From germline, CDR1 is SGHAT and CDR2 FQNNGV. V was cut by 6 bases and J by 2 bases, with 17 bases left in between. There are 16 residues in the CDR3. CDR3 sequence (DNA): TGTGCCAGCAGTTACTCGACCCAGCGGCCCTACAATGAGCAGTTCTTC. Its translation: CASSYSTQRPYNEQFF.

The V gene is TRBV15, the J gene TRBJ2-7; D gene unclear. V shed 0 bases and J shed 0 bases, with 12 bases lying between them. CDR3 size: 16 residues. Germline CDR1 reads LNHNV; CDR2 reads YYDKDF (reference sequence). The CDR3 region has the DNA TGTGCCACCAGCAGAGATGGCGGCAATAGCTCCTACGAGCAGTACTTC. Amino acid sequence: CATSRDGGNSSYEQYF.

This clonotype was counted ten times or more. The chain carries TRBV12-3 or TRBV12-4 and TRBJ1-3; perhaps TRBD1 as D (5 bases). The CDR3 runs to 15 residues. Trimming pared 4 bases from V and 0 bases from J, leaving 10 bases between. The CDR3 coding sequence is TGTGCCAGCAGTTCGTCAGGGTTCTCTGGAAACACCATATATTTT. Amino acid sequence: CASSSSGFSGNTIYF.

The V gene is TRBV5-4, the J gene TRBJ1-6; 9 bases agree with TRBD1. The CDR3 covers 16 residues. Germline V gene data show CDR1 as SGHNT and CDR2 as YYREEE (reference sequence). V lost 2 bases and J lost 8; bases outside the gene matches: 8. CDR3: CASSFASGQGDSPLHF. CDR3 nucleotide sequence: TGTGCCAGCAGCTTCGCTTCGGGACAGGGAGATTCACCCCTCCACTTT.

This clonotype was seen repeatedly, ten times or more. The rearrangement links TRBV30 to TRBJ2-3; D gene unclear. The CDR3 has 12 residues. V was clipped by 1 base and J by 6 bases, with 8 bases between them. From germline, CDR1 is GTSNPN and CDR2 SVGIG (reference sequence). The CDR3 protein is CAWSASRDTQYF. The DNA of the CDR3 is TGTGCCTGGAGTGCGTCTCGGGATACGCAGTATTTT.

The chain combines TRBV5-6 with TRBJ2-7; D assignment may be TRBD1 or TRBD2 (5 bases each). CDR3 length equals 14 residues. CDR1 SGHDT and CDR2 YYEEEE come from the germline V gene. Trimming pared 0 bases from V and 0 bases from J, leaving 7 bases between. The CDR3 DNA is TGTGCCAGCAGCTTGGGGGGACCCTCCTACGAGCAGTACTTC. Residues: CASSLGGPSYEQYF.

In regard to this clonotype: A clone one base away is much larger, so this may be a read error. The CDR3 DNA follows: TGTGCCAGCAGTCCTAGCGGGAGTCAGGGTACGCAGTATTTT. Amino acids: CASSPSGSQGTQYF. The chain uses TRBV2 and TRBJ2-3; the match to TRBD2 covers 10 bases. In germline, CDR1 is SNHLY, CDR2 FYNNEI. V was pared by 5 bases and J by 8 bases, with 7 bases of the junction left unmatched. The length of the CDR3 is 14 residues.

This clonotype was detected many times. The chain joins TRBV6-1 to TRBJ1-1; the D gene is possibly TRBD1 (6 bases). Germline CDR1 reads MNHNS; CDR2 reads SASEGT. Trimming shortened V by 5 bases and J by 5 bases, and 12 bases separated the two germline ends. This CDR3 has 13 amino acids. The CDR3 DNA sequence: TGTGCCAGCAGTCCAGGGGCCACTACTGAAGCTTTCTTT. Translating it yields CASSPGATTEAFF.

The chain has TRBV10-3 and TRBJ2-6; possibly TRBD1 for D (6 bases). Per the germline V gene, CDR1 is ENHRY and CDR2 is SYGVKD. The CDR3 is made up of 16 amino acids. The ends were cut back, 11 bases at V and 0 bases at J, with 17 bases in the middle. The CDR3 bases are TGTGCCGCAGGACAGAATCCTCCCTCTGGGGCCAACGTCCTGACTTTC. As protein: CAAGQNPPSGANVLTF.

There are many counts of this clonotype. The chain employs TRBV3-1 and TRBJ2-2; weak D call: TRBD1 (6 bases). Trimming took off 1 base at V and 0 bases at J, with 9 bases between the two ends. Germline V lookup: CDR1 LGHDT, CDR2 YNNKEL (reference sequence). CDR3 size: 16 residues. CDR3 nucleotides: TGTGCCAGCAGCCAAGGGCAGGGGACGAACACCGGGGAGCTGTTTTTT. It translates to CASSQGQGTNTGELFF.

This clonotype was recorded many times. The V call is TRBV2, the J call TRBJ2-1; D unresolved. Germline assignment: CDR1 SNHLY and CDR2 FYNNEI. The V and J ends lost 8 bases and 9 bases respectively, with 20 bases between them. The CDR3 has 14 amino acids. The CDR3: CASASTVSGGEQFF. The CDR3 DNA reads TGTGCCAGCGCCAGTACGGTCTCGGGTGGTGAGCAGTTCTTC.

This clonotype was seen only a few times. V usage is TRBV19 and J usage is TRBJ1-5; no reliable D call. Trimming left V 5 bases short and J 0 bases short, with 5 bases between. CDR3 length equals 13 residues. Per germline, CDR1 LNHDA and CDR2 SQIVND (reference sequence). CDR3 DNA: TGTGCCAGTAGTTTATTTAGCAATCAGCCCCAGCATTTT. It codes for CASSLFSNQPQHF.

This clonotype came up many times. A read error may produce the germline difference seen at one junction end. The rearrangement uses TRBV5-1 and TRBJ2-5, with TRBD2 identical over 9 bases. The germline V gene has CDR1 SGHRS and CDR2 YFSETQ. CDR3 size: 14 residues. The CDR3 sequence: CASSLTSGQETQYF. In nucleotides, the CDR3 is TGTGCCAGCTCACTGACTAGCGGCCAAGAGACCCAGTACTTC.